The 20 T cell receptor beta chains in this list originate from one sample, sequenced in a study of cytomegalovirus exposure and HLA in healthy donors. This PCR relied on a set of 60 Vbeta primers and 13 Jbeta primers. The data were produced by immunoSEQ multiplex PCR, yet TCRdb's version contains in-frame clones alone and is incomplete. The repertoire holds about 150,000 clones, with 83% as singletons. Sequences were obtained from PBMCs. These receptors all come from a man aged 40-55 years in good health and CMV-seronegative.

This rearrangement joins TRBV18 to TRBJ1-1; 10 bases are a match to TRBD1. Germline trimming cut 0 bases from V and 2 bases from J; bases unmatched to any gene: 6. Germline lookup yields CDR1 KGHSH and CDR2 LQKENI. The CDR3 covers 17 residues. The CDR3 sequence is CASSPPRGQGVNTEAFF. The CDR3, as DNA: TGTGCCAGCTCACCACCGCGTGGACAGGGGGTAAACACTGAAGCTTTCTTT.

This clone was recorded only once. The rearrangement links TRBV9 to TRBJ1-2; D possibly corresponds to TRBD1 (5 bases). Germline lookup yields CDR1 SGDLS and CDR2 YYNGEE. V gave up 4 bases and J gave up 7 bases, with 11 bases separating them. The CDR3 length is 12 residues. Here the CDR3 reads CASSSPGGGYTF. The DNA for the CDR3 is TGTGCCAGCAGCTCACCGGGGGGTGGCTACACCTTC.

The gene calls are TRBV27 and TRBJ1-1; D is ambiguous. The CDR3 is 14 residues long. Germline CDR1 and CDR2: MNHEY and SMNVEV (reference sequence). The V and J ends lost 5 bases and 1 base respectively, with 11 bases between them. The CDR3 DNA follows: TGTGCCAGCAGTCCCATACTAGGGAACACTGAAGCTTTCTTT. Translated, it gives CASSPILGNTEAFF.

The CDR3 sequence is CASSTTGGGEQYF. In nucleotides, the CDR3 is TGTGCCAGCAGCACCACGGGCGGGGGGGAGCAGTACTTC. The rearrangement uses TRBV5-4 and TRBJ2-7; 8 nucleotides line up with TRBD2. The CDR3 totals 13 residues. The J segment lost 7 bases and the V segment lost 4 bases, leaving 7 bases of the junction unmatched. The germline CDR1 and CDR2 sequences are SGHNT and YYREEE (reference sequence).

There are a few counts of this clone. The CDR3 is CASSLRVTGTEAFF. The CDR3 region has the DNA TGTGCCAGCAGTTTAAGAGTTACTGGCACTGAAGCTTTCTTT. This chain links TRBV28 with TRBJ1-1, with unresolved D. This CDR3 has 14 amino acids. The V gene's germline CDR1 is MDHEN and CDR2 SYDVKM. Trimming cost V 2 bases and J 4 bases, with 11 bases left between them.

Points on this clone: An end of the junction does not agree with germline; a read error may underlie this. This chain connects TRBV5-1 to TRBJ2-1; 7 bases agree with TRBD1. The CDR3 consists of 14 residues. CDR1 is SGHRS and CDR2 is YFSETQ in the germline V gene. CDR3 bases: TGCGCTAGCACAGGGGACACTCTATACAATGAGCAGTTCTTC. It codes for CASTGDTLYNEQFF. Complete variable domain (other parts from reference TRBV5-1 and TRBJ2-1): KAGVTQTPRYLIKTRGQQVTLSCSPISGHRSVSWYQQTPGQGLQFLFEYFSETQRNKGNFPGRFSGRQFSNSRSEMNVSTLELGDSALYLCASTGDTLYNEQFFGPGTRLTVL.

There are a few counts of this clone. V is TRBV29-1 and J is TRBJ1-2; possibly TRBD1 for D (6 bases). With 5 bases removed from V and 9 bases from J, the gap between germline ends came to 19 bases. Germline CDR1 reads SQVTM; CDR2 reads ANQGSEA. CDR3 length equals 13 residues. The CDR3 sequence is CSVFAPLRGSYTF. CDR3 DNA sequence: TGCAGCGTTTTCGCTCCCCTCAGGGGAAGCTACACCTTC.

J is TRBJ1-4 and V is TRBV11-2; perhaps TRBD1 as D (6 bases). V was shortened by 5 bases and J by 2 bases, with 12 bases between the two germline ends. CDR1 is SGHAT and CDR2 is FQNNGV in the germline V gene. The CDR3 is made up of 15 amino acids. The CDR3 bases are TGTGCCAGCAGCACCCCGACAGGCACTAATGAAAAACTGTTTTTT. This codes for CASSTPTGTNEKLFF. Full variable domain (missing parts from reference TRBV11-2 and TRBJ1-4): EAGVAQSPRYKIIEKRQSVAFWCNPISGHATLYWYQQILGQGPKLLIQFQNNGVVDDSQLPKDRFSAERLKGVDSTLKIQPAKLEDSAVYLCASSTPTGTNEKLFFGSGTQLSVL.

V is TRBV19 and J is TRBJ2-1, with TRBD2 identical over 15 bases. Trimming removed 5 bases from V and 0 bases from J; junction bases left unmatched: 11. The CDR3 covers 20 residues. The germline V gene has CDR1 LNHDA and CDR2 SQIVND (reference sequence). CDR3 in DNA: TGTGCCAGTAGTTCCCCGGGACTAGCGGGGGGCTCGAGCTCCTACAATGAGCAGTTCTTC. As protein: CASSSPGLAGGSSSYNEQFF.

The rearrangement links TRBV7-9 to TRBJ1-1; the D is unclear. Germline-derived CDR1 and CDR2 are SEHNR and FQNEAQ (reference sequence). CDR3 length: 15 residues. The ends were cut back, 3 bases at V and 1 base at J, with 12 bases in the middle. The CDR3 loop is CASSFTPGGNTEAFF. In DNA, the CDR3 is TGTGCCAGCAGCTTCACCCCGGGAGGGAACACTGAAGCTTTCTTT.

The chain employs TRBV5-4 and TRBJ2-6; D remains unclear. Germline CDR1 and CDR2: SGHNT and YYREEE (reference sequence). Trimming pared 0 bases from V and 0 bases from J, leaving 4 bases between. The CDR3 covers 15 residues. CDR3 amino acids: CASSLDSSGANVLTF. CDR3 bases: TGTGCCAGCAGCTTGGACAGCTCTGGGGCCAACGTCCTGACTTTC.

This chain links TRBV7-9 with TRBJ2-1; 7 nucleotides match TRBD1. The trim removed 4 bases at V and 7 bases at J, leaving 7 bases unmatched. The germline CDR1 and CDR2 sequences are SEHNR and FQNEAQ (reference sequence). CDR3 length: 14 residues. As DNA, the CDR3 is TGTGCCAGCAGCTCTGACAGGGAAAGTAATGAGCAGTTCTTC. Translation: CASSSDRESNEQFF.

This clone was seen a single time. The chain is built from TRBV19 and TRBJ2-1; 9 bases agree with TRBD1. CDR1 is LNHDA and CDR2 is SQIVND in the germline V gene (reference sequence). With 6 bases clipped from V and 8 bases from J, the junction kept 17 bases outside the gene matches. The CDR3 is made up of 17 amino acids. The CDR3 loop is CASRLRQGDGGLHEQFF. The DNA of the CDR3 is TGTGCCAGTAGGTTGAGACAGGGGGACGGCGGGCTCCATGAGCAGTTCTTC.

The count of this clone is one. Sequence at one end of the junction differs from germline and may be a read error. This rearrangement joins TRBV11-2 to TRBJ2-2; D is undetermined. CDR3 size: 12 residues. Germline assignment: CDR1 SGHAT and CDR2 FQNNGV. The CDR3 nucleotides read TGTGCCAGCAGCGTAGACTCCGGGGAGCTGTTTTTT. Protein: CASSVDSGELFF.

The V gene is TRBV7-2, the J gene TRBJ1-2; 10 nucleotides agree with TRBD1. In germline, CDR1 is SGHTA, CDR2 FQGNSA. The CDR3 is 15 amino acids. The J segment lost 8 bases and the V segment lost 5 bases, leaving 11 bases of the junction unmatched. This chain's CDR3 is CASSPRTGGLSGYTF. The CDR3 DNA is TGTGCCAGCAGCCCACGGACAGGGGGGCTATCAGGCTACACCTTC.

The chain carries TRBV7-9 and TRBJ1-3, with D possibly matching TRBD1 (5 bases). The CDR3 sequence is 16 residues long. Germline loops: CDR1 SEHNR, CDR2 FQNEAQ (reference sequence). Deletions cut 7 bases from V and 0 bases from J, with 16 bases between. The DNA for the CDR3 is TGTGCCAGCAACGGGGGGGAGGGCTACTCTGGAAACACCATATATTTT. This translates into CASNGGEGYSGNTIYF.

The CDR3 nucleotides read TGTGCCAGCAGCTCACACGGGGGAGCGGGGGGGGTCTCCTACGAGCAGTACTTC. Translation gives CASSSHGGAGGVSYEQYF. The rearrangement links TRBV7-9 to TRBJ2-7, with 10 bases lining up with TRBD2. Trimming at V came to 4 bases and at J to 0 bases, leaving 12 bases not matched to a gene. This CDR3 has 18 amino acids. The germline V gene has CDR1 SEHNR and CDR2 FQNEAQ (reference sequence).

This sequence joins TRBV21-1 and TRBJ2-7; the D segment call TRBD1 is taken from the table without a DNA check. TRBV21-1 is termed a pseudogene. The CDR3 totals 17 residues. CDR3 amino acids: CASRKSWGQFFAYEQYF. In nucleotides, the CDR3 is TGTGCCAGCAGGAAAAGCTGGGGACAGTTCTTTGCCTACGAGCAGTACTTC.

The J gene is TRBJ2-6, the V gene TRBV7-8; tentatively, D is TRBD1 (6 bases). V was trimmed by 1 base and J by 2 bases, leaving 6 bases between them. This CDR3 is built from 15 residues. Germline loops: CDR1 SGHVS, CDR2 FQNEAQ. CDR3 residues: CASSLEGAGANVLTF. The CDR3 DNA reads TGTGCCAGCAGCTTAGAGGGGGCTGGGGCCAACGTCCTGACTTTC.

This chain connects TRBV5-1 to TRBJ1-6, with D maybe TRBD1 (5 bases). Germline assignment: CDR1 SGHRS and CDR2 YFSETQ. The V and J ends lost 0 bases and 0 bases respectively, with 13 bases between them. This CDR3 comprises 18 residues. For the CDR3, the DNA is TGCGCCAGCAGCTTGGCCGCAGGGAAGAGCTCCTATAATTCACCCCTCCACTTT. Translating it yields CASSLAAGKSSYNSPLHF.